Listed below are T cell receptor beta chains from one sample, sequenced in a study of blood T cell repertoires in COVID-19. Generated by immunoSEQ multiplex PCR, the TCRdb table keeps only in-frame clones and is missing some. The repertoire holds some 150,000 clones, around 82% seen once, with over 2% in the top ten. The sequencing input was peripheral blood. These TCRs come from a human donor with acute or convalescent COVID-19. The donor label of this sample is uncertain. The CDR3 runs from the conserved cysteine through the conserved F or W. The D gene is left open where the match is weak. Only part of the rows carry a size: once, few, many, or a class if the clone is expanded.

V	size	J	D	DNA	CDR3
TRBV9	NA	TRBJ2-3	TRBD2	TGTGCCAGCAGCGCCCTAGCGGGGGCCGGGGTAGATACGCAGTATTTT	CASSALAGAGVDTQYF
TRBV5-1	NA	TRBJ1-4	TRBD1	TGCGCCAGCAGCTTTACAGGGGGCTATGAAAAACTGTTTTTT	CASSFTGGYEKLFF
TRBV6-2/TRBV6-3	NA	TRBJ2-5	NA	TGTGCCAGCAGTTACCCCGAAGAGACCCAGTACTTC	CASSYPEETQYF
TRBV19	NA	TRBJ1-6	TRBD1	TGTGCCAGTAGCAAAGACAGGGCCGAGGATAATTCACCCCTCCACTTT	CASSKDRAEDNSPLHF
TRBV12-3/TRBV12-4	NA	TRBJ2-5	NA	TGTGCCAGCAGAAGAGGCGGCGCAGAGACCCAGTACTTC	CASRRGGAETQYF
TRBV27	NA	TRBJ1-4	TRBD1	TGTGCCAGCAGTCTCGGGACAGGGGCAACTAATGAAAAACTGTTTTTT	CASSLGTGATNEKLFF
TRBV4-1	once	TRBJ2-3	TRBD2	TGCGCCAGCAGCCAATTAGCGGGGATGGCGACGCAGTATTTT	CASSQLAGMATQYF
TRBV2	NA	TRBJ2-3	TRBD2	TGTGCCAGCAAGACTAGCGGGGGCACAGATACGCAGTATTTT	CASKTSGGTDTQYF
TRBV28	NA	TRBJ1-3	NA	TGTGCCAGCAGACTATCTTCCGGGACAAGCGGAAACACCATATATTTT	CASRLSSGTSGNTIYF
TRBV28	NA	TRBJ1-2	NA	TGTGCCAGCTGTCGAAAGGGGTTCGATGGCTACACCTTC	CASCRKGFDGYTF
TRBV7-9	NA	TRBJ1-2	NA	TGTGCCAGCAGCTTCTCCACGGCAGTGACTCACTATGGCTACACCTTC	CASSFSTAVTHYGYTF
TRBV11-3	NA	TRBJ2-1	TRBD2	TGTGCCAGCAGCCAATCGCCGCTAGCGGGGGGCCTGAGCTACAATGAGCAGTTCTTC	CASSQSPLAGGLSYNEQFF
TRBV10-1	NA	TRBJ1-1	NA	TGCGCCAGCAGGATGACAGTCAACACTGAAGCTTTCTTT	CASRMTVNTEAFF
TRBV13	NA	TRBJ2-7	TRBD2	TGTGCCAGCAGCTTAGAAGACCTGGGGACTAGGGGTCCCTACGAGCAGTACTTC	CASSLEDLGTRGPYEQYF
TRBV2	NA	TRBJ2-5	TRBD2	TGTGCCAGCAGTAGACTAGCGGGGGGTCCAGAGACCCAGTACTTC	CASSRLAGGPETQYF
TRBV4-1	NA	TRBJ2-7	NA	TGCGCCAGCAGGAAAAGTGGAGGGGGCAACGAGCAGTACTTC	CASRKSGGGNEQYF
TRBV18	NA	TRBJ2-3	TRBD2	TGTGCCAGCTCAGCGACTAGCGGGGGTACAGATACGCAGTATTTT	CASSATSGGTDTQYF